Listed here are 5 T cell receptor beta chains from one sample, sequenced in a study of blood T cells in healthy people across ages. Through a sample-barcoded 5' primer and a J-beta primer mix, a second PCR was run for about 6 to 11 cycles. From the 5' RACE reads, TCRdb called clonotypes with MiXCR, one entry per CDR3 protein. The table lists 1.5 million to 2 million distinct CDR3 sequences, 28% of them singletons. Sequenced material: blood. These receptors were obtained from a woman under 40 in good health.

The sample holds many counts of this clonotype. The rearrangement uses TRBV7-9 and TRBJ2-7; TRBD1 agrees at 7 bases. The germline CDR1 and CDR2 sequences are SEHNR and FQNEAQ (reference sequence). CDR3 size: 14 residues. Trimming removed 5 bases from V and 3 bases from J; junction bases left unmatched: 7. CDR3 nucleotide sequence: TGTGCCAGCAGCACCGGGACAGAGATCTACGAGCAGTACTTC. Protein sequence: CASSTGTEIYEQYF.

The chain links TRBV10-3 to TRBJ2-5; either TRBD1 or TRBD2 may supply D (5 bases each). There are 13 residues in the CDR3. Trimming left V 10 bases short and J 2 bases short, with 14 bases between. CDR1 ENHRY and CDR2 SYGVKD come from the germline V gene. The CDR3 sequence: CASILREQETQYF. The CDR3 bases are TGTGCCAGTATACTCAGGGAGCAAGAGACCCAGTACTTC.

V gene TRBV30 combines with J gene TRBJ2-6; the D gene is possibly TRBD1 (5 bases). V was trimmed by 5 bases and J by 2 bases, leaving 10 bases between them. The CDR3 has 14 residues. Per germline, CDR1 GTSNPN and CDR2 SVGIG (reference sequence). DNA for the CDR3: TGTGCCTGGGGGGTGACAGCTGGGGCCAACGTCCTGACTTTC. Translated, it gives CAWGVTAGANVLTF.

V and J are TRBV20-1 and TRBJ2-1; D uncertain. Looked up from germline, CDR1 is DFQATT and CDR2 is SNEGSKA (reference sequence). The CDR3 is 13 amino acids. The CDR3: CSGVEGSYNEQFF. CDR3 bases: TGCAGCGGCGTAGAAGGCTCCTACAATGAGCAGTTCTTC.

The V call is TRBV20-1, the J call TRBJ2-3, with TRBD2 matching over 10 bases. CDR1 is DFQATT and CDR2 is SNEGSKA in the germline V gene (reference sequence). V lost 1 base to trimming and J lost 2 bases; unmatched junction nucleotides: 9. The CDR3 has 17 residues. The CDR3 protein is CSARAYTSGATTDTQYF. The DNA for the CDR3 is TGCAGTGCTAGAGCCTACACTAGCGGGGCGACCACAGATACGCAGTATTTT.